This entry features one TCR beta chain sequence. CDR3 length: 15 amino acids. The germline CDR1 and CDR2 sequences are SGDLS and YYNGEE. V lost 0 bases and J 4 bases, leaving 11 bases between the germline ends. These data belong to a study of blood T cell repertoires in COVID-19. Study overall: Researchers got acute and convalescent COVID-19 samples from the United States, Italy and Spain.

Data came from immunoSEQ multiplex PCR; TCRdb stores just in-frame clones and leaves some out. The repertoire consists of more than 250,000 clones, with about 88% occurring once and the leading ten covering approximately 4%. This sequence joins TRBV9 and TRBJ1-3; D is perhaps TRBD1 (6 bases). What was sequenced was peripheral blood. The TCR was taken from a man younger than 30 with active or convalescent COVID-19. CDR3: CASSVEARGGNTIYF. As DNA, the CDR3 is TGTGCCAGCAGCGTAGAGGCCAGGGGCGGAAACACCATATATTTT. The full variable domain, rest sourced from reference TRBV9 and TRBJ1-3, is DSGVTQTPKHLITATGQRVTLRCSPRSGDLSVYWYQQSLDQGLQFLIQYYNGEERAKGNILERFSAQQFPDLHSELNLSSLELGDSALYFCASSVEARGGNTIYFGEGSWLTVV.